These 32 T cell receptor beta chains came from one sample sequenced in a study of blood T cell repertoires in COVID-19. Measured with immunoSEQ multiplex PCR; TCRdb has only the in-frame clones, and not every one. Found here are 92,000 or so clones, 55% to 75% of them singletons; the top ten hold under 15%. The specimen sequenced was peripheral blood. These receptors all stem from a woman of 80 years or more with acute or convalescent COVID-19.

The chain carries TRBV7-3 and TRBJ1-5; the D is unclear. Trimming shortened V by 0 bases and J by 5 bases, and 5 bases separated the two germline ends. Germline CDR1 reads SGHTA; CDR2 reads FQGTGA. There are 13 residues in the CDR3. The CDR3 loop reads CASSLTPDQPQHF. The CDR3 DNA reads TGTGCCAGCAGCTTAACCCCGGATCAGCCCCAGCATTTT.

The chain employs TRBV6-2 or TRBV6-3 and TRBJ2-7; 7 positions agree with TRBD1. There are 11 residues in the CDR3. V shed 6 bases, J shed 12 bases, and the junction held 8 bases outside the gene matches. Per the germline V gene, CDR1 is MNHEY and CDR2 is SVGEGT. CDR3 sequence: CASSPGQTRYF. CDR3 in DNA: TGTGCCAGCAGCCCGGGACAGACCCGGTACTTC.

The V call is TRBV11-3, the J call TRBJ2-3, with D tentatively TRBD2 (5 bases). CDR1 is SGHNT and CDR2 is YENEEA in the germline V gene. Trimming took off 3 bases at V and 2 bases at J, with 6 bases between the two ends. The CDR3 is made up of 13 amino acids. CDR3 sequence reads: CASSFRDTDTQYF. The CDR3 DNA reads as TGTGCCAGCAGCTTTCGGGACACAGATACGCAGTATTTT. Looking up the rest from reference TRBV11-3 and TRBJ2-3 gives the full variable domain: EAGVVQSPRYKIIEKKQPVAFWCNPISGHNTLYWYLQNLGQGPELLIRYENEEAVDDSQLPKDRFSAERLKGVDSTLKIQPAELGDSAVYLCASSFRDTDTQYFGPGTRLTVL.

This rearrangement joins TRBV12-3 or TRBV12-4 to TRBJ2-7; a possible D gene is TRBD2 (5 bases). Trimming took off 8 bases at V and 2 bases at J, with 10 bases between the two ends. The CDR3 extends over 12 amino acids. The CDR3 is CASSGGPYEQYF. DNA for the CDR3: TGTGCCAGCTCTGGCGGGCCCTACGAGCAGTACTTC.

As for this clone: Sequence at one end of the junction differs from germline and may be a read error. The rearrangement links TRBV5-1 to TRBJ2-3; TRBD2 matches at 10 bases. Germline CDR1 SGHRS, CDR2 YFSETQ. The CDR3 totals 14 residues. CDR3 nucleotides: TGCGCCAGCAGTACTAGCGGGGACACAGGTACGCAGTATTTT. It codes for CASSTSGDTGTQYF.

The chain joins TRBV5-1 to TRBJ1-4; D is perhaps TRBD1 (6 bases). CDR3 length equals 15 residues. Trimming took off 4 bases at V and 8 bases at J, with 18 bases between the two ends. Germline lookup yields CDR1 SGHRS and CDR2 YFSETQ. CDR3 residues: CASSRGGNRGEKLFF. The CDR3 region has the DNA TGCGCCAGCAGCCGGGGGGGCAATAGGGGAGAAAAACTGTTTTTT. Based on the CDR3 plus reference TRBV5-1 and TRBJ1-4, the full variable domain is KAGVTQTPRYLIKTRGQQVTLSCSPISGHRSVSWYQQTPGQGLQFLFEYFSETQRNKGNFPGRFSGRQFSNSRSEMNVSTLELGDSALYLCASSRGGNRGEKLFFGSGTQLSVL.

The CDR3 sequence is CASSARDRTYNEQFF. The CDR3 region has the DNA TGTGCCAGCAGCGCACGGGACAGGACATACAATGAGCAGTTCTTC. The V gene is TRBV9, the J gene TRBJ2-1, with 8 bases that match TRBD1. This CDR3 has 15 residues. Per germline, CDR1 SGDLS and CDR2 YYNGEE. V shed 3 bases, J shed 4 bases, and the junction held 6 bases outside the gene matches.

CDR3 nucleotides: TGTGCCATCAGCCGGACAGGGGTTGACGAAAAACTGTTTTTT. This translates into CAISRTGVDEKLFF. The V gene is TRBV10-3, the J gene TRBJ1-4; 9 bases line up with TRBD1. The CDR3 contains 14 residues. Germline V gene sequence: CDR1 ENHRY, CDR2 SYGVKD. J was trimmed by 8 bases and V by 6 bases; bases with no gene match: 7.

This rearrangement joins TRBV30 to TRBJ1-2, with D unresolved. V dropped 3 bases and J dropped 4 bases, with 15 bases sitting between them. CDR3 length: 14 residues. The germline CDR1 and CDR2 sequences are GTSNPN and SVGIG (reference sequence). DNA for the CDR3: TGTGCCTGGAGGACAAGGAGGATCCCCTATGGCTACACCTTC. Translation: CAWRTRRIPYGYTF. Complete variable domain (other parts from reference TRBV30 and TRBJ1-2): SQTIHQWPATLVQPVGSPLSLECTVEGTSNPNLYWYRQAAGRGLQLLFYSVGIGQISSEVPQNLSASRPQDRQFILSSKKLLLSDSGFYLCAWRTRRIPYGYTFGSGTRLTVV.

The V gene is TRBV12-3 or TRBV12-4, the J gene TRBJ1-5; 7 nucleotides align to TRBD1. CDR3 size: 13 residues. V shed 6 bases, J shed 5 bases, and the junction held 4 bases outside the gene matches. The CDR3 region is CASSYTGDQPQHF. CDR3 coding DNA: TGTGCCAGCAGCTACACAGGGGATCAGCCCCAGCATTTT.

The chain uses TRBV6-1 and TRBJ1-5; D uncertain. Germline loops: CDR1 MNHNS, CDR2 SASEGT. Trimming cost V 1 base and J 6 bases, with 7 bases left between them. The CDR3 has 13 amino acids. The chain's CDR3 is CASSEGPGQPQHF. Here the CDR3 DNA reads TGTGCCAGCAGTGAAGGGCCGGGTCAGCCCCAGCATTTT.

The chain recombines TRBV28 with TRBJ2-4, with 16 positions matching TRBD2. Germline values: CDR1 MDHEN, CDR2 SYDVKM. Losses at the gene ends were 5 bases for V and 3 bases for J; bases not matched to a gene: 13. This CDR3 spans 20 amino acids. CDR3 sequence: CASSALEGLAGGVGKNIQYF. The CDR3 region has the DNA TGTGCCAGCAGTGCGCTTGAGGGACTAGCGGGGGGGGTCGGCAAAAACATTCAGTACTTC.

Here the CDR3 reads CASSYPPRHTEAFF. As DNA, the CDR3 is TGTGCCAGCAGTTACCCCCCCAGGCACACTGAAGCTTTCTTT. V is TRBV6-6 and J is TRBJ1-1; D not certain. Germline loops: CDR1 MNHNY, CDR2 SVGAGI (reference sequence). This CDR3 comprises 14 residues. Trimming left V 2 bases short and J 3 bases short, with 10 bases between.

The CDR3 sequence is CASSLGSDPFGDEQFF. The DNA for the CDR3 is TGTGCCAGCAGCTTAGGATCCGATCCGTTCGGGGATGAGCAGTTCTTC. This chain joins TRBV11-1 and TRBJ2-1; weak D call: TRBD2 (5 bases). Germline CDR1 reads SGHAT; CDR2 reads FQDESV (reference sequence). V gave up 1 base and J gave up 8 bases, with 18 bases separating them. This CDR3 is 16 amino acids long.

The CDR3, as DNA: TGTGCCAGCAGCCGACGCCGTACACAGGGGGCTGCGGAGACCCAGTACTTC. Residues: CASSRRRTQGAAETQYF. V gene TRBV6-2 or TRBV6-3 combines with J gene TRBJ2-5; 9 nucleotides align to TRBD1. CDR1 is MNHEY, CDR2 SVGEGT, per germline. Unmatched junction bases numbered 16, after V lost 6 bases and J lost 5 bases. This CDR3 contains 17 residues.

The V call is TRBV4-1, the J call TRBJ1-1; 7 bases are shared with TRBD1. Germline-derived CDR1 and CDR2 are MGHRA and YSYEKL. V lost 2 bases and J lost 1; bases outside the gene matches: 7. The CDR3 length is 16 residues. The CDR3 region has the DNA TGCGCCAGCAGCCAAACAACTGGGACAGCGAACACTGAAGCTTTCTTT. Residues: CASSQTTGTANTEAFF.

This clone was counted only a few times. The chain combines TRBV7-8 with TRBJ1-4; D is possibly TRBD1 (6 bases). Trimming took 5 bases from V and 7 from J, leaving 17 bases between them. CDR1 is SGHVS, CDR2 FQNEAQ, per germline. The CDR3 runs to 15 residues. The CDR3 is CASSSYRAGGEKLFF. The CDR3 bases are TGTGCCAGCAGCAGTTACAGGGCCGGAGGTGAAAAACTGTTTTTT.

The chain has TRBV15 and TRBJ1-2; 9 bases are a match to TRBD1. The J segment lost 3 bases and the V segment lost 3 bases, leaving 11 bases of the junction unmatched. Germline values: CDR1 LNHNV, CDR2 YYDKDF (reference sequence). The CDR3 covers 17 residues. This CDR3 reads CATSRAYGGQGDYGYTF. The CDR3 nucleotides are TGTGCCACCAGCAGGGCTTATGGGGGACAGGGCGACTATGGCTACACCTTC.

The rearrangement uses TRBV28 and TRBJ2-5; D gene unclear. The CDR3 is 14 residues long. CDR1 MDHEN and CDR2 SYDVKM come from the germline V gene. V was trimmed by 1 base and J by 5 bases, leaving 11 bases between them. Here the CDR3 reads CASSLSRSRETQYF. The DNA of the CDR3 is TGTGCCAGCAGTTTATCAAGGTCGAGGGAGACCCAGTACTTC.

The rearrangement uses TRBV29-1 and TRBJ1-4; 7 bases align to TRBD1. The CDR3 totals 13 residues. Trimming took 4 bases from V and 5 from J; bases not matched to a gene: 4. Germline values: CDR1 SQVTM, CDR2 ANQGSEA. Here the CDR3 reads CSVGDSPNEKLFF. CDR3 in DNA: TGCAGCGTTGGGGACAGCCCAAATGAAAAACTGTTTTTT. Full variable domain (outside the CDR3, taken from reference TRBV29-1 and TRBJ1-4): SAVISQKPSRDICQRGTSLTIQCQVDSQVTMMFWYRQQPGQSLTLIATANQGSEATYESGFVIDKFPISRPNLTFSTLTVSNMSPEDSSIYLCSVGDSPNEKLFFGSGTQLSVL.

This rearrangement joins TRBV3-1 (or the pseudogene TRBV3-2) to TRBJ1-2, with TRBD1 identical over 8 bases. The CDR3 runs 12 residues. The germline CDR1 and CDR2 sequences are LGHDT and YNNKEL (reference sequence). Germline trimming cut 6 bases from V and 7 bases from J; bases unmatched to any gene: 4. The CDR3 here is CASRQGVGGYTF. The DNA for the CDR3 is TGTGCCAGCAGACAGGGGGTGGGTGGCTACACCTTC.

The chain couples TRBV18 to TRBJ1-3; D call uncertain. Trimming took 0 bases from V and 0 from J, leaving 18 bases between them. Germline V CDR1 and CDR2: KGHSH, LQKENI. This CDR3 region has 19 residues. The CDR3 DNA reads TGTGCCAGCTCACCACCGCGGGCAGGTCAACCCCTCTCTGGAAACACCATATATTTT. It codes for CASSPPRAGQPLSGNTIYF. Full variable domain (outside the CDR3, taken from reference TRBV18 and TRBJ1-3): NAGVMQNPRHLVRRRGQEARLRCSPMKGHSHVYWYRQLPEEGLKFMVYLQKENIIDESGMPKERFSAEFPKEGPSILRIQQVVRGDSAAYFCASSPPRAGQPLSGNTIYFGEGSWLTVV.

Here the CDR3 DNA reads TGCAGCGGCATAACTAGCGGGGGCCGAGAGACCCAGTACTTC. It codes for CSGITSGGRETQYF. This chain uses TRBV29-1 with TRBJ2-5; TRBD2 agrees at 11 bases. The CDR3 sequence is 14 residues long. V lost 7 bases and J lost 4; bases outside the gene matches: 8. The germline V gene has CDR1 SQVTM and CDR2 ANQGSEA.

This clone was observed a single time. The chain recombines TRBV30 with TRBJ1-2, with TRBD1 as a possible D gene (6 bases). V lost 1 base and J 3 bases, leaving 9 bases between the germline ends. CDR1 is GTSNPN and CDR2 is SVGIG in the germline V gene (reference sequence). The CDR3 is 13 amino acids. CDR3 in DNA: TGTGCCTGGAGTGGACAGGAAGACTATGGCTACACCTTC. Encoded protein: CAWSGQEDYGYTF.

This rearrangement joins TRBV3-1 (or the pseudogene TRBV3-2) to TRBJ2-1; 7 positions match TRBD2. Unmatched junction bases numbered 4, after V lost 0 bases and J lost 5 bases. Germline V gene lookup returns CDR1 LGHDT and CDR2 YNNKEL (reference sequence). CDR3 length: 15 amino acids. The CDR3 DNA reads TGTGCCAGCAGCCAAGACCTAAGCGGGAACAATGAGCAGTTCTTC. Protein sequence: CASSQDLSGNNEQFF.

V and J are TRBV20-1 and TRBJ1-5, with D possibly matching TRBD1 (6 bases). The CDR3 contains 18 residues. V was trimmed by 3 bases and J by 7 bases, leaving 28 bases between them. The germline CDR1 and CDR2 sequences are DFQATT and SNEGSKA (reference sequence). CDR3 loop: CSASARDTIRGIWQPQHF. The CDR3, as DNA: TGCAGTGCTAGTGCCCGGGACACCATAAGGGGAATATGGCAGCCCCAGCATTTT.

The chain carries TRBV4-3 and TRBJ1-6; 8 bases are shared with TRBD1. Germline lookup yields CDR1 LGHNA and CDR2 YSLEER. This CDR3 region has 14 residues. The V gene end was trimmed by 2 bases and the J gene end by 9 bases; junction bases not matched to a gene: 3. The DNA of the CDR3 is TGCGCCAGCAGCCAAACGGACAGGGCTTCACCCCTCCACTTT. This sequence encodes CASSQTDRASPLHF.

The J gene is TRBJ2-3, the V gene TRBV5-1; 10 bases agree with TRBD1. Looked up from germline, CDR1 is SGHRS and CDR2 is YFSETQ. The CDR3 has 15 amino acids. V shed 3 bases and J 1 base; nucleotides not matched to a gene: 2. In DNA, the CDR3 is TGCGCCAGCAGCTCCGGGACAGGGGGCACAGATACGCAGTATTTT. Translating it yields CASSSGTGGTDTQYF. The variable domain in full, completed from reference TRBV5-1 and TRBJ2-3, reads KAGVTQTPRYLIKTRGQQVTLSCSPISGHRSVSWYQQTPGQGLQFLFEYFSETQRNKGNFPGRFSGRQFSNSRSEMNVSTLELGDSALYLCASSSGTGGTDTQYFGPGTRLTVL.

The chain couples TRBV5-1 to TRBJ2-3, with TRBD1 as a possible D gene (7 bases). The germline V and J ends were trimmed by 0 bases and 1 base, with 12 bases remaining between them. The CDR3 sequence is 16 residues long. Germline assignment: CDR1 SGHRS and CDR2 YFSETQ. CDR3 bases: TGCGCCAGCAGCTTGGAAGGGGGGACAGGCACAGATACGCAGTATTTT. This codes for CASSLEGGTGTDTQYF.

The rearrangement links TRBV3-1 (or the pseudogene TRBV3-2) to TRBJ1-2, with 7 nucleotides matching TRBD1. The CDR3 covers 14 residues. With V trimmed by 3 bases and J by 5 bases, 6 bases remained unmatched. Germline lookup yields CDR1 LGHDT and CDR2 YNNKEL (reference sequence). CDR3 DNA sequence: TGTGCCAGCAGCCACCGGACAGGCATTTATGGCTACACCTTC. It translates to CASSHRTGIYGYTF.

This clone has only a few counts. The CDR3 nucleotides read TGTGCCAGCAGTTACGGGGACAGAGCCTCGGTATACACCTTC. Protein product: CASSYGDRASVYTF. The chain uses TRBV6-2 or TRBV6-3 and TRBJ1-2, with 7 positions matching TRBD1. The germline V gene has CDR1 MNHEY and CDR2 SVGEGT. There are 14 residues in the CDR3. V lost 2 bases to trimming and J lost 11 bases; unmatched junction nucleotides: 11.

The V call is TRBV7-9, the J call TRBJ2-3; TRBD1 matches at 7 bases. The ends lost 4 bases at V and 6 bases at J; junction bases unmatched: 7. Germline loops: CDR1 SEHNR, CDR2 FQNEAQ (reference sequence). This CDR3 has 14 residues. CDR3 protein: CASSSGGPLDTQYF. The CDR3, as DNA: TGTGCCAGCAGCTCAGGGGGTCCCCTGGATACGCAGTATTTT. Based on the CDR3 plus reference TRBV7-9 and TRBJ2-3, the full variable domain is DTGVSQNPRHKITKRGQNVTFRCDPISEHNRLYWYRQTLGQGPEFLTYFQNEAQLEKSRLLSDRFSAERPKGSFSTLEIQRTEQGDSAMYLCASSSGGPLDTQYFGPGTRLTVL.